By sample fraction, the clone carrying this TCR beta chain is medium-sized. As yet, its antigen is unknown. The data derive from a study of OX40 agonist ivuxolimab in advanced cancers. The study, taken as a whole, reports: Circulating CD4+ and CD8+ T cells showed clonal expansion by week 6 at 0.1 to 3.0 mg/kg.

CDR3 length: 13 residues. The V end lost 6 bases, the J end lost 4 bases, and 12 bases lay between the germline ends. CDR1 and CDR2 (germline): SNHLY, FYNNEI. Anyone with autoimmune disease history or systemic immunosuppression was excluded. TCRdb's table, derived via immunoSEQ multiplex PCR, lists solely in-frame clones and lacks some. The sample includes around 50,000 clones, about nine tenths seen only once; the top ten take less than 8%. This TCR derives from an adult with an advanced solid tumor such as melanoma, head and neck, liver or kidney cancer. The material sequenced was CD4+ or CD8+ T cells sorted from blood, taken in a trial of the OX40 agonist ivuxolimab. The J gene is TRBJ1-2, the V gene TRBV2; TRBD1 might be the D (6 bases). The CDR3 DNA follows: TGTGCCAGCAGCGGTCCAGGGGCCTATGGCTACACCTTC. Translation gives CASSGPGAYGYTF.